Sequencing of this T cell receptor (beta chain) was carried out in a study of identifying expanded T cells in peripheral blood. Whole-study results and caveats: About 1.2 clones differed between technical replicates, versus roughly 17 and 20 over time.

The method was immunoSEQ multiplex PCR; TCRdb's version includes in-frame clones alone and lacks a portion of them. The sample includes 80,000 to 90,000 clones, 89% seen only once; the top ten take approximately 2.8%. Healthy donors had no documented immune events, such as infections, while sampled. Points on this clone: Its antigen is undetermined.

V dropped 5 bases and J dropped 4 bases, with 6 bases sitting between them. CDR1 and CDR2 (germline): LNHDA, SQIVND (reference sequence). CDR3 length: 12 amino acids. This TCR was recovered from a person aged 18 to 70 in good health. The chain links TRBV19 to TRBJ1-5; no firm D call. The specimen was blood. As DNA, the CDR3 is TGTGCCAGTAGTGCTTATAATCAGCCCCAGCATTTT. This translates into CASSAYNQPQHF.